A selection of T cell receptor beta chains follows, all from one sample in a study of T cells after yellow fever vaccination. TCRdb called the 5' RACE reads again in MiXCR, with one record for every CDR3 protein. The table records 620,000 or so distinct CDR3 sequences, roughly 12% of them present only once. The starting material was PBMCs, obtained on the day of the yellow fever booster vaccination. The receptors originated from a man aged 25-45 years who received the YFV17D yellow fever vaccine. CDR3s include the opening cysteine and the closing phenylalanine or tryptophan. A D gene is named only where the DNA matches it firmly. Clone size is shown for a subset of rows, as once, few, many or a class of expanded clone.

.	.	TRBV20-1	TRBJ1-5	TGCTGTGCTAGAGGACGGCTCAGAGTTAGCAATCAGCCCCAGCATTTT	CCARGRLRVSNQPQHF
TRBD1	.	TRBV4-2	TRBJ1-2	TGTGCCAGCAGCCAAGATCCCCAGGGGGCTGCTGGCTACACCTTC	CASSQDPQGAAGYTF
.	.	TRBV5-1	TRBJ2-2	TGCGCCAGCAGCCTACAGGCGGCCGGGTCCGGGGAGCTGTTTTTT	CASSLQAAGSGELFF
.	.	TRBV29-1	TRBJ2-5	TGCAGCGTGGACGACGGAGGAGAGACCCAGTACTTC	CSVDDGGETQYF
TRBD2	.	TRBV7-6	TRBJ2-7	TGTGCCAGCAGCTTAGGTGGTTCCCGGGGGGGCGAGCAGTACTTC	CASSLGGSRGGEQYF
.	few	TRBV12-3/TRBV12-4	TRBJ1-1	TGTGCCAGCAGAGGACCGACCGTGAACACTGAAGCTTTCTTT	CASRGPTVNTEAFF
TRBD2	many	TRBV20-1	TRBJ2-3	TGCAGTGCTAGGGGACTAGCGGGAGCAGATACGCAGTATTTT	CSARGLAGADTQYF
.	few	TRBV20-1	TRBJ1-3	TGCAGTGCTAGAGAGGAAAGGGGCGCGGGAAACACCATATATTTT	CSAREERGAGNTIYF
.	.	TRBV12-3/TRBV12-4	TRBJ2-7	TGTGCCAGCAGTTTGGTTGGGGTTGTTAGGCACGAGCAGTACTTC	CASSLVGVVRHEQYF
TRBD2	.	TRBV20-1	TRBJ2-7	TGCAGTGCTAGGGACAACGGACTAGCGGATCCCTACGAGCAGTACTTC	CSARDNGLADPYEQYF
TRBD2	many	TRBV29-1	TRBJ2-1	TGCAGCTCTTTCAGCGGGAGCGGGGACAATGAGCAGTTCTTC	CSSFSGSGDNEQFF
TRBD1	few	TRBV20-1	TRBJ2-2	TGCAGTGCACCAAAGAGGACAGGGGTTACCGGGGAGCTGTTTTTT	CSAPKRTGVTGELFF
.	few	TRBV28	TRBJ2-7	TGTGCCAGCACCGTGTGGGGTCTTTCCTACGAGCAGTACTTC	CASTVWGLSYEQYF
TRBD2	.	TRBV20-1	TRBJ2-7	TGCAGTGCTAGTCTCGCTAGCGGGAGAAGGCTCCCCTACGAGCAGTACTTC	CSASLASGRRLPYEQYF
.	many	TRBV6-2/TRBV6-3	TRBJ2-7	TGTGCCAGCAAAGGGAAGAGTTCACCGGTTGGTTCCGAGCAGTACTTC	CASKGKSSPVGSEQYF
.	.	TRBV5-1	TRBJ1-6	TGCGCCAGCAGCTCCTACGCGGGGGATTCACCCCTCCACTTT	CASSSYAGDSPLHF
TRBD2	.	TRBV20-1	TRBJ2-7	TGCAGTGCTAGGTTGGGGGGGACTAGCGTCTACGAGCAGTACTTC	CSARLGGTSVYEQYF
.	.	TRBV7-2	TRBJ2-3	TGTGCCAGCAGCTTCTCTGCCCGTCCAGCCACAGATACGCAGTATTTT	CASSFSARPATDTQYF
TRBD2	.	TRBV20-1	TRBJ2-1	TGCAGTGCTACTCCCTTAGCGGGAACTTATTACAATGAGCAGTTCTTC	CSATPLAGTYYNEQFF
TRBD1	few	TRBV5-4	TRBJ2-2	TGTGCCAGCAGCACGTGGACAGGGGCGGGGACCGGGGAGCTGTTTTTT	CASSTWTGAGTGELFF
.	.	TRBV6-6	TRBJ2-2	TGTGCCAGCAGTTACACCGAAACCGGGGAGCTGTTTTTT	CASSYTETGELFF
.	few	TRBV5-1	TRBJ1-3	TGCGCCAGCAGCTTGGACGGGAACTATGGAAACACCATATATTTT	CASSLDGNYGNTIYF
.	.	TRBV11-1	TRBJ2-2	TGTGCCAGCAGCTTAGCGGACAGAGTTTACACCGGGGAGCTGTTTTTT	CASSLADRVYTGELFF
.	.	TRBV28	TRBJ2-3	TGTGCCAGCAGTTTATATAGTTTCGGGAGACAGGGCCGAGATACGCAGTATTTT	CASSLYSFGRQGRDTQYF
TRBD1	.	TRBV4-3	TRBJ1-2	TGCGCCAGCAGCCGTGAGACAGGGAGGGGCTACACCTTC	CASSRETGRGYTF
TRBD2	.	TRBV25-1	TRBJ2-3	TGTGCCAGCAGTGAGATGACTAGCGGGAATAGTACAGATACGCAGTATTTT	CASSEMTSGNSTDTQYF
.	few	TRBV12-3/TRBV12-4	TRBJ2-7	TGTGCCAGCAGTTTAGAGCGCAGGGGAGGCGAGCAGTACTTC	CASSLERRGGEQYF
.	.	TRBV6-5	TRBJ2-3	TGTGCCAGCAGTTACTCGATTGCGGTTAGCACAGATACGCAGTATTTT	CASSYSIAVSTDTQYF
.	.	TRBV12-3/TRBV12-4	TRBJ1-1	TGTGCCAGCAGGAAAGTCCGGGACATCAACACTGAAGCTTTCTTT	CASRKVRDINTEAFF
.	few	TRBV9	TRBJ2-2	TGTGCCAGCAGCGTAGCTGGCTCTATAACCACCGGGGAGCTGTTTTTT	CASSVAGSITTGELFF
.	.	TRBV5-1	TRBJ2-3	TGCGCCAGCAGCTTGGCGGCAGGAAAGGATACGCAGTATTTT	CASSLAAGKDTQYF
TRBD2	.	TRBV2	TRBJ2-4	TGTGCCAGCAGTCCCAGACTAGCTCTAGCCAAAAACATTCAGTACTTC	CASSPRLALAKNIQYF
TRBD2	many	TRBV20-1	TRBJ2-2	TGCAGTACCCAGCGGGAGAACACCGGGGAGCTGTTTTTT	CSTQRENTGELFF
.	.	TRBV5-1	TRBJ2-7	TGCGCCAGCAGCTCCCGAAAGGGGACGGTCTACGAGCAGTACTTC	CASSSRKGTVYEQYF
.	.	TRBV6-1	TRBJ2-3	TGTGCCAGCAGTCAGGCGTTAGGGGGTACGCAGTATTTT	CASSQALGGTQYF
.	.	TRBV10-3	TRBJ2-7	TGTGCCACCGGCGACAGGGGAGGGAAGTACTTC	CATGDRGGKYF
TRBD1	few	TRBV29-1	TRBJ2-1	TGCAGCGTTCGACAGGGGGCGAATGAGCAGTTCTTC	CSVRQGANEQFF
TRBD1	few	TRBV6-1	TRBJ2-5	TGTGCCAGCAGGCGGACAGGGGGCTCAGAGACCCAGTACTTC	CASRRTGGSETQYF
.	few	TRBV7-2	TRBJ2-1	TGTGCCAGCACAGGTGGGAACTCCTACAATGAGCAGTTCTTC	CASTGGNSYNEQFF
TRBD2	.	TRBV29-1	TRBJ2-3	TGCAGCGTTGAAGGCGGGAGGGCCGCGGATACGCAGTATTTT	CSVEGGRAADTQYF
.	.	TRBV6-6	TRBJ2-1	TGTGCCAGCAGTTACTCTAAGGCTAATGAGCAGTTCTTC	CASSYSKANEQFF
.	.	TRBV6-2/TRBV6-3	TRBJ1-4	TGTGCCAGCAGTTGGTCCCGAGAAAAACTGTTTTTT	CASSWSREKLFF
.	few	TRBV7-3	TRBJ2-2	TGTGCCAGCCGAGGTATAGGGAACGGGGAGCTGTTTTTT	CASRGIGNGELFF
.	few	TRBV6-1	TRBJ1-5	TGTGCCAGCAGTGAGTGGGGACAATCGCAACAGCCCCAGCATTTT	CASSEWGQSQQPQHF
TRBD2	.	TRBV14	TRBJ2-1	TGTGCCAGCAGCCAAGATAATCTGGAGGCACTAGCGGGACCCTCCTACAATGAGCAGTTCTTC	CASSQDNLEALAGPSYNEQFF
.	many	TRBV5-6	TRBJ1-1	TGTGCCAGCAGCTTCGGGGTAAAACAGAATGAAGCTTTCTTT	CASSFGVKQNEAFF
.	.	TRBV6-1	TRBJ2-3	TGTGCCAGCAGGGACAGCCGACTTTATTATACGCAGTATTTT	CASRDSRLYYTQYF
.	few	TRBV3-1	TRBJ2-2	TGTGCCAGCAGCCATGCTCCAGGTCGTAACACCGGGGAGCTGTTTTTT	CASSHAPGRNTGELFF
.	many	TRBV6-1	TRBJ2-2	TGTGCCAGCATACGGATCGGGGACACCGGGGAGCTGTTTTTT	CASIRIGDTGELFF
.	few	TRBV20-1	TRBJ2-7	TGCAGTGCTAGTCACGTCCAGGAGGCGCCCTACGAGCAGTACTTC	CSASHVQEAPYEQYF
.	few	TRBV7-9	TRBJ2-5	TGTGCCAGCAGCTTAGCGAGAGGTGGTGGGAGTTCGGAGACCCAGTACTTC	CASSLARGGGSSETQYF
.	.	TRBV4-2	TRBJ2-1	TGTGCCAGCAGCCAACACCCCCGGGACAACCAAAACAATGAGCAGTTCTTC	CASSQHPRDNQNNEQFF
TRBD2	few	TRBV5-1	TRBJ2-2	TGCGCCAGCAGCTTGGCAGGGACTAGCGGGCAGAACACCGGGGAGCTGTTTTTT	CASSLAGTSGQNTGELFF
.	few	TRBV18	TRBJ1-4	TGTGCCAGCTCACCACTTTTCGGGGATGGAACTAATGAAAAACTGTTTTTT	CASSPLFGDGTNEKLFF
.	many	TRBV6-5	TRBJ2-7	TGTGCCAGCAGTCACACAGGGGGGGGCTACGAGCAGTACTTC	CASSHTGGGYEQYF
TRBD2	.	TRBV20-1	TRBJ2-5	TGCAGTGCAACGGGACTAGCGACTCAAGAGACCCAGTACTTC	CSATGLATQETQYF
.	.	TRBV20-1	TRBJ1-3	TGCAGTGCTAGGACGGCAGGGATAGGAAACACCATATATTTT	CSARTAGIGNTIYF
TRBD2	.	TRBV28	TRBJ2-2	TGTGCCAGCAGTTTTATCACTAGCGGGAAACACGCGAACACCGGGGAGCTGTTTTTT	CASSFITSGKHANTGELFF
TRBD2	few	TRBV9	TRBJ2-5	TGTGCCAGCAGCGCGGGGACGGGAGGGCCACAAGAGACCCAGTACTTC	CASSAGTGGPQETQYF
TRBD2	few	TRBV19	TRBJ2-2	TGTGCCAGTAGTATCGGGGCGGGAGCAGGGAACACCGGGGAGCTGTTTTTT	CASSIGAGAGNTGELFF